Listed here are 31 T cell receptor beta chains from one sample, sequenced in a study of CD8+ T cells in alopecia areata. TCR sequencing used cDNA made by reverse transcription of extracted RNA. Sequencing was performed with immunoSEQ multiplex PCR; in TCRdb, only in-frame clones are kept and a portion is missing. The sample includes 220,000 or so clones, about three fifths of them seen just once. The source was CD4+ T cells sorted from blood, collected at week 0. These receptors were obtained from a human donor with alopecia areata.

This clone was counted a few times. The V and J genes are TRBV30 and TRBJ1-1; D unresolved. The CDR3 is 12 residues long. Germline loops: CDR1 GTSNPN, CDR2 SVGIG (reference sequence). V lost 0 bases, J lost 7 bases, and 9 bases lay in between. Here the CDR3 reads CAWSVTESEAFF. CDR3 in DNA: TGTGCCTGGAGTGTAACCGAAAGTGAAGCTTTCTTT.

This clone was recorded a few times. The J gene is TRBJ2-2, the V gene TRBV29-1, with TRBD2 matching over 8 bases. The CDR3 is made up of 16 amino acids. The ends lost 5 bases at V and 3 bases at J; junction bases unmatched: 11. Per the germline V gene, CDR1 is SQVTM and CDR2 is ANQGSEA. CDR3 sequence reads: CSVLGGGIIYTGELFF. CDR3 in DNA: TGCAGCGTTTTGGGCGGGGGGATTATCTACACCGGGGAGCTGTTTTTT.

Written as DNA, the CDR3 is TGTGCCAGCAGTCGTTCAGGGGGTGGTATCACTGAAGCTTTCTTT. Amino acids: CASSRSGGGITEAFF. This sequence joins TRBV6-6 and TRBJ1-1; 7 positions match TRBD1. Trimming removed 5 bases from V and 4 bases from J; junction bases left unmatched: 10. The V gene's germline CDR1 is MNHNY and CDR2 SVGAGI (reference sequence). The CDR3 is made up of 15 amino acids.

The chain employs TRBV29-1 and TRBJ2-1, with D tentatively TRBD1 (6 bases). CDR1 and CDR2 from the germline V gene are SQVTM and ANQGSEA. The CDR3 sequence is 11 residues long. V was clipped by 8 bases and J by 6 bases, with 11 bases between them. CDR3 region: CSFHRVNEQFF. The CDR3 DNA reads TGCAGCTTCCACAGGGTCAATGAGCAGTTCTTC.

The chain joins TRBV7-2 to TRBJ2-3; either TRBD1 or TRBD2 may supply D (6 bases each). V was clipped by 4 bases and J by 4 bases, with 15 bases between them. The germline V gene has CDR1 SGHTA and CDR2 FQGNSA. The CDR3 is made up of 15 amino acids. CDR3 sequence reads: CASSSSLGGSDTQYF. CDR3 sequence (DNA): TGTGCCAGCAGCTCTAGCCTCGGGGGCTCAGATACGCAGTATTTT. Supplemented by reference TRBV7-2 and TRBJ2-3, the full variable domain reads GAGVSQSPSNKVTEKGKDVELRCDPISGHTALYWYRQSLGQGLEFLIYFQGNSAPDKSGLPSDRFSAERTGGSVSTLTIQRTQQEDSAVYLCASSSSLGGSDTQYFGPGTRLTVL.

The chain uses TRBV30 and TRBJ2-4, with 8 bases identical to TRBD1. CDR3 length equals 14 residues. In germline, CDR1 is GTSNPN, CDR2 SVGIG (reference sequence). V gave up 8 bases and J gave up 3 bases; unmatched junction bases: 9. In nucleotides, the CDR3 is TGTGCCCACGGATCCACAGGGGGCAAAAACATTCAGTACTTC. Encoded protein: CAHGSTGGKNIQYF.

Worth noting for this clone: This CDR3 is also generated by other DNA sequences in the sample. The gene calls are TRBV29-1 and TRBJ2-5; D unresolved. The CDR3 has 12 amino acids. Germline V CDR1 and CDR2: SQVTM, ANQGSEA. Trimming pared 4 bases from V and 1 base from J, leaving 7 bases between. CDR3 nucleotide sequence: TGCAGCGTTGGCAGGCGCCAAGAGACCCAGTACTTC. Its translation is CSVGRRQETQYF.

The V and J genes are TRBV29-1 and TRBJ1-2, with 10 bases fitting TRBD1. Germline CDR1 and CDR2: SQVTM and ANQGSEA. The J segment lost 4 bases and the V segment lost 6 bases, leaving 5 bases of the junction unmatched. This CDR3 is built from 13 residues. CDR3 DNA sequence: TGCAGCGTGAGGGACAGGGGATCCTATGGCTACACCTTC. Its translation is CSVRDRGSYGYTF.

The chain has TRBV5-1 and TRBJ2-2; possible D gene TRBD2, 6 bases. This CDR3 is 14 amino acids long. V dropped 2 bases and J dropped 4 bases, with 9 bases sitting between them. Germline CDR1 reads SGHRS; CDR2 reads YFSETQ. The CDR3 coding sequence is TGCGCCAGCAGCTTCGGGGGACGCACCGGGGAGCTGTTTTTT. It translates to CASSFGGRTGELFF.

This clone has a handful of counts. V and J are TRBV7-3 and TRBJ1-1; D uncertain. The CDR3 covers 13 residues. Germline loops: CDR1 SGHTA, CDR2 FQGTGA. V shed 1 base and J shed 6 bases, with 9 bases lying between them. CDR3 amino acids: CASSLIRGAEAFF. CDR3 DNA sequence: TGTGCCAGCAGCTTAATAAGAGGCGCTGAAGCTTTCTTT.

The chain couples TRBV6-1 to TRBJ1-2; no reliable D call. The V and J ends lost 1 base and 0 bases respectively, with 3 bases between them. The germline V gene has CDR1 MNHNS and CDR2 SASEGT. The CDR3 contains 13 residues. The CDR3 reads CASSEVANYGYTF. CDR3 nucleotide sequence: TGTGCCAGCAGTGAAGTGGCTAACTATGGCTACACCTTC.

Written as DNA, the CDR3 is TGTGCCATCAGTGAGCAGGTTAGCACAGATACGCAGTATTTT. Encoded protein: CAISEQVSTDTQYF. The chain links TRBV10-3 to TRBJ2-3, with D uncertain. Germline CDR1 and CDR2: ENHRY and SYGVKD. The CDR3 covers 14 residues. Between the trimmed V and J ends, which lost 2 bases and 0 bases, there was a span of 6 bases.

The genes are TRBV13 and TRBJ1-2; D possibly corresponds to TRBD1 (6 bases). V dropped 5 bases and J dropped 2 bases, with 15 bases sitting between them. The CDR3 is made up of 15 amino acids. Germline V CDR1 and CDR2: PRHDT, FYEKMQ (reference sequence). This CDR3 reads CASSPNRAPNYGYTF. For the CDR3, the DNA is TGTGCCAGCAGCCCCAACAGGGCCCCAAACTATGGCTACACCTTC.

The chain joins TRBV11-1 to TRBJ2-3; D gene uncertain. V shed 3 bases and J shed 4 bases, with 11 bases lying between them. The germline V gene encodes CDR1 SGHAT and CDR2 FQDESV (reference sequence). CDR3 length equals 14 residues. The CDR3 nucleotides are TGTGCCAGCAGCTTTATGACCCGGGCAGATACGCAGTATTTT. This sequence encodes CASSFMTRADTQYF. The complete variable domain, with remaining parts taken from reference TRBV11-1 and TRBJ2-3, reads EAEVAQSPRYKITEKSQAVAFWCDPISGHATLYWYRQILGQGPELLVQFQDESVVDDSQLPKDRFSAERLKGVDSTLKIQPAELGDSAMYLCASSFMTRADTQYFGPGTRLTVL.

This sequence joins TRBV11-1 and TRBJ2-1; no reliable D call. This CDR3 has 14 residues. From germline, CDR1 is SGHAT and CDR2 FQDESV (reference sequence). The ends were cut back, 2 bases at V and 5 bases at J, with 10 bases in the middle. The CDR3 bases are TGTGCCAGCAGCTTAATCGGGCTAAACAATGAGCAGTTCTTC. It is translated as CASSLIGLNNEQFF.

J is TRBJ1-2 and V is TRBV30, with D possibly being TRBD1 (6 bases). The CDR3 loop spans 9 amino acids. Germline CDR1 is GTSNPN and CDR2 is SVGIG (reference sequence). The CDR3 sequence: CAWGAASTF. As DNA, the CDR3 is TGTGCTTGGGGGGCGGCCTCCACCTTC.

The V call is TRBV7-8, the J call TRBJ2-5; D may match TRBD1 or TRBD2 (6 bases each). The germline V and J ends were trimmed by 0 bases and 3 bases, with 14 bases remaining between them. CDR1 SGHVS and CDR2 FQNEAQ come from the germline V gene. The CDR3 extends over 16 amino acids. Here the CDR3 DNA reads TGTGCCAGCAGCTTAGCCCGAGCGAGGGGGGAAGAGACCCAGTACTTC. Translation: CASSLARARGEETQYF.

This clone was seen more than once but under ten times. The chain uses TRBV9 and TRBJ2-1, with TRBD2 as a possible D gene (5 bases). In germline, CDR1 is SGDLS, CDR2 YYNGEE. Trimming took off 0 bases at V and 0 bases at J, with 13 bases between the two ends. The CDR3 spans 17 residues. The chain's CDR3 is CASSVAPSFSSYNEQFF. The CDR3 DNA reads TGTGCCAGCAGCGTAGCTCCTAGCTTTAGCTCCTACAATGAGCAGTTCTTC.

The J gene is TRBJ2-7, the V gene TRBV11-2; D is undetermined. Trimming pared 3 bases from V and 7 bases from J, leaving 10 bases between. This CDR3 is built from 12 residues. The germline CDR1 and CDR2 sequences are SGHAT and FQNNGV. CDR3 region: CASSLGRWEQYF. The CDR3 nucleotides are TGTGCCAGCAGCTTGGGCCGTTGGGAGCAGTACTTC.

The CDR3 region has the DNA TGTGCCACCAGCACGAGCGACCTTAGCGGTTCCACAGATACGCAGTATTTT. Protein: CATSTSDLSGSTDTQYF. The chain joins TRBV15 to TRBJ2-3; D perhaps matches TRBD2 (6 bases). Germline-derived CDR1 and CDR2 are LNHNV and YYDKDF (reference sequence). The CDR3 has 17 residues. V lost 4 bases and J lost 2, with 19 bases in between.

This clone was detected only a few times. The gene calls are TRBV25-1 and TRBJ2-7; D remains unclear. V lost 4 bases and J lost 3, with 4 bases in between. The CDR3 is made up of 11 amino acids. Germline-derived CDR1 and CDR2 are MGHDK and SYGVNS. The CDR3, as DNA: TGTGCCAGCAGTGGCAACTACGAGCAGTACTTC. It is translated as CASSGNYEQYF.

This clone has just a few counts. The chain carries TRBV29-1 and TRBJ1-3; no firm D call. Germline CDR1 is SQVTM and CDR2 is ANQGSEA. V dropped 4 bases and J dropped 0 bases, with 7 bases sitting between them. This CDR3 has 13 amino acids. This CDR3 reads CSVVVSSGNTIYF. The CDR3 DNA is TGCAGCGTTGTGGTGAGCTCTGGAAACACCATATATTTT. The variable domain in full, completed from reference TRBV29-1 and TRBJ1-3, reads SAVISQKPSRDICQRGTSLTIQCQVDSQVTMMFWYRQQPGQSLTLIATANQGSEATYESGFVIDKFPISRPNLTFSTLTVSNMSPEDSSIYLCSVVVSSGNTIYFGEGSWLTVV.

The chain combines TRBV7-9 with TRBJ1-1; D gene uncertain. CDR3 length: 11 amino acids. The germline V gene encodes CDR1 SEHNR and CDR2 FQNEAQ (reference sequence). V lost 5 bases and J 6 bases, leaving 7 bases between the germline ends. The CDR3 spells CASSPEAEAFF. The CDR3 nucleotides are TGTGCCAGCAGCCCCGAAGCTGAAGCTTTCTTT.

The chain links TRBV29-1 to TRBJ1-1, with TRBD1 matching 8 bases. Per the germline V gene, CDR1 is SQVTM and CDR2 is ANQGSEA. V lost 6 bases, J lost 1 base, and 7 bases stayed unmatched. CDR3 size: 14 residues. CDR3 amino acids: CSVQRTGKNTEAFF. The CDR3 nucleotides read TGCAGCGTGCAACGGACAGGGAAGAACACTGAAGCTTTCTTT.

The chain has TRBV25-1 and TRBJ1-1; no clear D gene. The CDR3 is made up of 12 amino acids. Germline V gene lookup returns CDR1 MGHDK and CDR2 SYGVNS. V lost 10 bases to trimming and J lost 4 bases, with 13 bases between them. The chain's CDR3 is CANLRLSTEAFF. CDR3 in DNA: TGTGCCAACCTCCGTTTGAGCACTGAAGCTTTCTTT.

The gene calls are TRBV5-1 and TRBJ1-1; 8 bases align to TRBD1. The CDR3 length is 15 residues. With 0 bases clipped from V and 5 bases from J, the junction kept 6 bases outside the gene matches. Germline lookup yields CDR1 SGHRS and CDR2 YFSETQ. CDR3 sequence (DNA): TGCGCCAGCAGCTTGGACGGTACAGGGGGGACTGAAGCTTTCTTT. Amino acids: CASSLDGTGGTEAFF.

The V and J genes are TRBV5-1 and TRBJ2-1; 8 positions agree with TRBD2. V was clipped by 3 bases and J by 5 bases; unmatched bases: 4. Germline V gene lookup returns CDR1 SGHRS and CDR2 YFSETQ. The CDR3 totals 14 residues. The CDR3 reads CASSSGGANNEQFF. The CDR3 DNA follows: TGCGCCAGCAGCTCCGGGGGGGCTAACAATGAGCAGTTCTTC.

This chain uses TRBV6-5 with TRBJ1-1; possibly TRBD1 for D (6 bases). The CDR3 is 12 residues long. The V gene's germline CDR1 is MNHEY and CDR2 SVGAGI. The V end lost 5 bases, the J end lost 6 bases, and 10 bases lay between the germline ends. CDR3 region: CASSVRGAEAFF. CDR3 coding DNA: TGTGCCAGCAGTGTCAGGGGCGCTGAAGCTTTCTTT.

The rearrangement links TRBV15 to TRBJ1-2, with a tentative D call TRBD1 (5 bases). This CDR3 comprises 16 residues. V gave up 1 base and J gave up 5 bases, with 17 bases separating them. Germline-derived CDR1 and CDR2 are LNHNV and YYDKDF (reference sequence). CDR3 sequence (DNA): TGTGCCACCAGCAGAGGAAGGGGCAGCCTGGGATATGGCTACACCTTC. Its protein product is CATSRGRGSLGYGYTF.

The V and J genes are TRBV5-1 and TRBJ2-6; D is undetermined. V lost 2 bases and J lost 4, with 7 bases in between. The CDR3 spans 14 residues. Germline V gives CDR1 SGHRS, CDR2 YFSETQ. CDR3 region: CASSLYPGANVLTF. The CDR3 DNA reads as TGCGCCAGCAGCTTATACCCAGGGGCCAACGTCCTGACTTTC.

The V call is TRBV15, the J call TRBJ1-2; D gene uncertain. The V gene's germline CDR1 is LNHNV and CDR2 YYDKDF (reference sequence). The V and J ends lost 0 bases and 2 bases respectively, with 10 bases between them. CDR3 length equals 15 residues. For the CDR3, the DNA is TGTGCCACCAGCAGAGATTCTAAAGGGAACTATGGCTACACCTTC. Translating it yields CATSRDSKGNYGYTF.